These 9 T cell receptor beta chains were sequenced from one sample in a study of cytomegalovirus exposure and HLA in healthy donors. The PCR was carried out with 60 Vbeta primers and 13 Jbeta primers. Some clones are missing from TCRdb's copy, which holds only in-frame ones; the method was immunoSEQ multiplex PCR. This sample has around 190,000 clones, with about 87% found just once. Sequenced material: PBMCs. All receptors derive from a woman aged 18-29 years in good health and CMV-seronegative.

CDR3 in DNA: TGTGCCAGCAAGACAGGACAGGTCTCCCGGGGAGAGCAGTACTTC. This codes for CASKTGQVSRGEQYF. This chain links TRBV2 with TRBJ2-7, with 7 bases matching TRBD1. Germline CDR1 is SNHLY and CDR2 is FYNNEI. The CDR3 is 15 residues long. The V gene end was trimmed by 7 bases and the J gene end by 7 bases; junction bases not matched to a gene: 16.

This sequence joins TRBV19 and TRBJ2-1, with 8 nucleotides matching TRBD1. Per the germline V gene, CDR1 is LNHDA and CDR2 is SQIVND (reference sequence). V lost 5 bases to trimming and J lost 4 bases; unmatched junction nucleotides: 7. There are 15 residues in the CDR3. CDR3 sequence (DNA): TGTGCCAGTAGTTCGACAGGGGATTTTTACAATGAGCAGTTCTTC. It yields the protein CASSSTGDFYNEQFF.

This clone occurred a few times. The gene calls are TRBV28 and TRBJ1-4, with 7 positions matching TRBD1. The CDR3 totals 14 residues. CDR1 and CDR2 (germline): MDHEN, SYDVKM. V dropped 5 bases and J dropped 4; count of bases not matched to a gene: 4. The CDR3 protein is CASSTGQINEKLFF. CDR3 bases: TGTGCCAGCAGTACGGGACAGATTAATGAAAAACTGTTTTTT. Combining the CDR3 with reference TRBV28 and TRBJ1-4 gives the whole variable domain DVKVTQSSRYLVKRTGEKVFLECVQDMDHENMFWYRQDPGLGLRLIYFSYDVKMKEKGDIPEGYSVSREKKERFSLILESASTNQTSMYLCASSTGQINEKLFFGSGTQLSVL.

The chain recombines TRBV5-5 with TRBJ2-7, with D unclear. This CDR3 is 13 amino acids long. Germline CDR1 and CDR2: SGHKS and YYEKEE (reference sequence). V lost 1 base and J lost 3, with 8 bases in between. The chain's CDR3 is CASSLLNSYEQYF. The CDR3 bases are TGTGCCAGCAGCTTGTTAAACAGCTACGAGCAGTACTTC.

The genes are TRBV25-1 and TRBJ2-2, with TRBD1 identical over 9 bases. The CDR3 has 15 amino acids. CDR1 MGHDK and CDR2 SYGVNS come from the germline V gene. Trimming took 3 bases from V and 8 from J; bases not matched to a gene: 7. The CDR3 loop is CASSDHRGQVGELFF. The CDR3 nucleotides read TGTGCCAGCAGTGACCACAGGGGGCAGGTTGGGGAGCTGTTTTTT.

The CDR3 sequence: CASSIGTVFYGYTF. The CDR3 DNA sequence: TGTGCCAGTAGTATTGGGACAGTCTTCTATGGCTACACCTTC. The V call is TRBV19, the J call TRBJ1-2; 7 bases line up with TRBD1. Trimming at V came to 3 bases and at J to 4 bases, leaving 5 bases not matched to a gene. This CDR3 region has 14 residues. Per germline, CDR1 LNHDA and CDR2 SQIVND (reference sequence).

The V and J genes are TRBV5-8 and TRBJ2-3; 12 bases map to TRBD2. Looked up from germline, CDR1 is SGHTS and CDR2 is YDEGEE. The CDR3 is made up of 16 amino acids. J was trimmed by 4 bases and V by 4 bases; bases with no gene match: 7. The CDR3 DNA reads TGTGCCAGCAGCCTGGTGCTAGCGGGAGGGGCAGATACGCAGTATTTT. Its protein is CASSLVLAGGADTQYF.

The chain recombines TRBV27 with TRBJ1-1; possibly TRBD1 for D (5 bases). Germline CDR1 and CDR2: MNHEY and SMNVEV (reference sequence). This CDR3 region has 15 residues. Trimming removed 2 bases from V and 7 bases from J, with 17 bases in between. CDR3 nucleotide sequence: TGTGCCAGCAGTTTAAGTCGGGGGGGATTTTATGAAGCTTTCTTT. Translated: CASSLSRGGFYEAFF.

V and J are TRBV30 and TRBJ1-2, with D unclear. The CDR3 is 12 amino acids. Deletions cut 3 bases from V and 8 bases from J, with 13 bases between. Germline CDR1 GTSNPN, CDR2 SVGIG (reference sequence). The CDR3: CAWSPKVAGYTF. DNA for the CDR3: TGTGCCTGGAGCCCCAAGGTAGCGGGCTACACCTTC.